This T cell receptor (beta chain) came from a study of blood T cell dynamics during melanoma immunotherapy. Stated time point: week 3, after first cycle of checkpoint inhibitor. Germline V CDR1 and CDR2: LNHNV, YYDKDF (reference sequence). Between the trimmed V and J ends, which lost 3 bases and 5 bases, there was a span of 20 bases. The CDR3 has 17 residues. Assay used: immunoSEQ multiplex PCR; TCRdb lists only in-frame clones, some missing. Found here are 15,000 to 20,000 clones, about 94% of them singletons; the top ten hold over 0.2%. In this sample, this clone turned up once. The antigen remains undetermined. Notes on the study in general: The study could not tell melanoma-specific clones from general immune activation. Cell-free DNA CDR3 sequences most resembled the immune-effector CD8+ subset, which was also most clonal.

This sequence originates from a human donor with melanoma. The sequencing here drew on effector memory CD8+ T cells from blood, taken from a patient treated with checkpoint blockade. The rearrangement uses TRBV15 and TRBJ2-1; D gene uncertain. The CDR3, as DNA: TGTGCCACCAGCAGGCGCCCCCTAGGGCTTAACCACAATGAGCAGTTCTTC. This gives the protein CATSRRPLGLNHNEQFF.